This T cell receptor (beta chain) was identified during a study of T cells in Graves' hyperthyroidism and ophthalmopathy (dated by TCRdb to between 2018 and 2021). A note on the overall study: Peripheral blood was sampled at the time of initial diagnosis, prior to any treatment. To identify TCR V-J signatures that set the groups apart, the researchers used a discovery cohort of about a hundred patients, made up of around 40 with Graves' ophthalmopathy and about 60 with stable Graves' hyperthyroidism. Prospective prediction of ophthalmopathy was tested in an independent validation cohort consisting of about 19 hyperthyroidism patients and some 17 patients who later progressed to ophthalmopathy. The 100 or so discovery patients were randomly split 7:3 into training and test sets. In addition, the study compared T-cell repertoires in thyroid tissue and in blood from roughly 6 Graves' hyperthyroidism patients. Following sampling, methimazole starting at 30 mg daily was given to hyperthyroidism patients, and high-dose intravenous methylprednisolone was given to ophthalmopathy patients. The paper reports TCR Vbeta CDR3 sequencing of about 140 peripheral blood samples: over 40 ophthalmopathy, fewer than 80 hyperthyroidism and about 17 progressor patients.

Summary of the overall study and its limitations: Ophthalmopathy was separated from stable hyperthyroidism by a 13 V-J signature model, with over 85% sensitivity and 81% to 83% specificity obtained in cross-validation and 80%/75% obtained in testing. Most expanded thyroid clonotypes (frequency above 0.001) were also found in blood, which suggests that blood repertoires may mirror thyroid immune responses. No statistical method was used to fix the sample size in advance, and group allocation was not hidden from the investigators. In validation, the model predicted progression to ophthalmopathy a median of roughly six months before onset, with roughly 70% sensitivity and around 76% specificity.

The V and J ends are trimmed by 3 bases and 4 bases, leaving 10 bases between them. Its CDR3 holds 13 amino acids, cysteine through phenylalanine. Here the CDR3 DNA is all that survives: 39 bases in frame from base 1. Looking up the germline V gene yields CDR1 SQVTM and CDR2 ANQGSEA. Amplification of TCR beta CDR3 regions was carried out from RNA transcripts. The first round of RT-PCR for the TCR CDR3 was performed with the HTBI primer set and the Qiagen OneStep RT-PCR kit. Libraries were constructed in a second round of multiplex PCR, after which size selection and purification were carried out. Libraries were sequenced paired-end with 100 bp reads on an Illumina HiSeq2000. As for the authors' bioinformatics: SOAPnuke was used to process the raw data, throwing out any read that contained adapters or uncalled bases, had a mean Phred below 15, or lacked an exact constant-primer or identifier match. COPE v1.2.5 was used to merge the high-quality paired reads, and each unique nucleotide sequence was defined as a clonotype. Clonotypes were aligned to IMGT TRBV, TRBD and TRBJ reference segments using MiTCR v1.1. Analysis was restricted to V-J combinations with a frequency above 0.0001, which covered 99.2% of repertoires. The TCS score was defined as F50 (clonal expansion) divided by E x V (chaos), with BLOSUM62-based TCRdist calculated between CDR3 peptides within each V-J. Welch's t-statistics and random forest reduced 514 V-J features to 13, which were used in a naive Bayes classifier (R e1071). TCRdb trimmed the raw reads at Q25, called clones with MiXCR and kept productive beta chains. Entries that share a CDR3 protein sequence are merged under the most common genes and DNA. The V and J calls come from TCRdb's annotation, not from the publication. The sample profile shows 300,000 to 450,000 distinct CDR3 sequences; around 25% of them were found once. The ten largest clonotypes hold about 73% of the sample.

A patient counted as having stable Graves' hyperthyroidism if no progression to ophthalmopathy occurred over 18 months of follow-up. Hyperthyroidism patients were newly diagnosed, had a disease duration of under 2 months, and were aged 18 to 65 years. Exclusion was applied to patients with uncontrolled infections, other autoimmune diseases, pregnancy or lactation. Diagnoses were established on the basis of clinical symptoms, serum thyroxine and TRAb, thyroid ultrasound, and orbital computed tomography. Ficoll-Paque density gradient centrifugation was used to isolate PBMCs from around 9.1 ml of fresh peripheral blood. Total RNA was extracted using Trizol reagent, and RNA quality was assessed on an Agilent 2100 Bioanalyzer. About this clonotype: Its antigen specificity is not known. No much larger clonotype is one base removed from it; base qualities were not supplied.

This sequence originates from a man in his forties or fifties with Graves' hyperthyroidism. Sequencing was carried out using blood. This chain joins TRBV29-1 to TRBJ2-1, and possibly TRBD1, on 6 matching bases. For the CDR3, the sequence is CSVDGQGYNEQFF. The DNA reads TGCAGCGTTGATGGGCAGGGGTACAATGAGCAGTTCTTC.